The 14 T cell receptor beta chains in this list originate from one sample, sequenced in a study of graft-versus-host responses after intestinal transplantation. These receptors' antigens are unknown. Data came from immunoSEQ multiplex PCR; TCRdb stores just in-frame clones and leaves some out. The sample contains tens of thousands of clones, about 89% of which appear only once. The sample consisted of unstimulated CD8+ T cells sorted from spleen or lymph node cells, taken before intestinal transplant. These receptors all stem from a human donor who received an intestinal transplant.

V usage is TRBV27 and J usage is TRBJ2-7; TRBD1 agrees at 7 bases. This CDR3 has 13 residues. V was clipped by 3 bases and J by 7 bases; unmatched bases: 6. Germline assignment: CDR1 MNHEY and CDR2 SMNVEV (reference sequence). The CDR3 reads CASSFTGAPEQYF. Here the CDR3 DNA reads TGTGCCAGCAGTTTCACAGGGGCCCCGGAGCAGTACTTC.

The J gene is TRBJ2-5, the V gene TRBV5-1; the match to TRBD2 covers 7 bases. CDR3 length: 14 amino acids. Germline CDR1 reads SGHRS; CDR2 reads YFSETQ. V lost 4 bases, J lost 0 bases, and 3 bases stayed unmatched. CDR3: CASSRGGDQETQYF. CDR3 sequence (DNA): TGCGCCAGCAGCCGCGGGGGAGACCAAGAGACCCAGTACTTC.

The J gene is TRBJ1-4, the V gene TRBV6-1, with D unresolved. Germline CDR1 MNHNS, CDR2 SASEGT. Between the trimmed V and J ends, which lost 2 bases and 3 bases, there was a span of 13 bases. This CDR3 has 16 amino acids. The DNA of the CDR3 is TGTGCCAGCAGTGAAATTGGGTGGTCTCCTAATGAAAAACTGTTTTTT. As protein: CASSEIGWSPNEKLFF.

This sequence joins TRBV10-2 and TRBJ1-3; D perhaps matches TRBD1 (6 bases). Germline V gene lookup returns CDR1 WSHSY and CDR2 SAAADI. V was pared by 6 bases and J by 3 bases, with 12 bases between. The CDR3 runs to 14 residues. The CDR3 DNA reads TGCGCCAGCAGCACGGGGGGGCTTGGAAACACCATATATTTT. The encoded protein is CASSTGGLGNTIYF.

This chain connects TRBV5-6 to TRBJ2-3; D is uncertain. V lost 0 bases and J lost 0, with 8 bases in between. Germline CDR1 reads SGHDT; CDR2 reads YYEEEE. This CDR3 is 15 amino acids long. Written as DNA, the CDR3 is TGTGCCAGCAGCTTGGGAGGATCTAGCACAGATACGCAGTATTTT. Its protein is CASSLGGSSTDTQYF.

The V and J genes are TRBV27 and TRBJ2-3; TRBD1 matches 8 bases. Germline trimming cut 5 bases from V and 2 bases from J; bases unmatched to any gene: 6. This CDR3 is 15 amino acids long. Germline CDR1 is MNHEY and CDR2 is SMNVEV (reference sequence). DNA for the CDR3: TGTGCCAGCAGTCCCCAGGGGGCGCACACAGATACGCAGTATTTT. Translation: CASSPQGAHTDTQYF.

This chain uses TRBV29-1 with TRBJ1-2, with unresolved D. The CDR3 length is 14 residues. CDR1 is SQVTM and CDR2 is ANQGSEA in the germline V gene. V was trimmed by 5 bases and J by 0 bases, leaving 13 bases between them. CDR3 in DNA: TGCAGCGTTTCTCCCACCCCGACTAACTATGGCTACACCTTC. The encoded protein is CSVSPTPTNYGYTF.

This clone was seen only a few times. V is TRBV10-3 and J is TRBJ2-7; 7 bases match TRBD2. V shed 11 bases and J 1 base; nucleotides not matched to a gene: 11. This CDR3 is built from 14 residues. CDR1 is ENHRY and CDR2 is SYGVKD in the germline V gene. This chain's CDR3 is CAASGTITSYEQYF. The CDR3 nucleotides read TGTGCCGCTTCCGGGACTATCACTTCCTACGAGCAGTACTTC.

The V call is TRBV29-1, the J call TRBJ2-7; perhaps D is TRBD1 or TRBD2 (5 bases each). The germline V gene has CDR1 SQVTM and CDR2 ANQGSEA. CDR3 size: 12 residues. V lost 2 bases and J lost 6, with 11 bases in between. The CDR3 region is CSVETWGSEQYF. The DNA for the CDR3 is TGCAGCGTTGAAACCTGGGGGAGCGAGCAGTACTTC.

This sequence joins TRBV6-6 and TRBJ1-5; D is uncertain. V lost 0 bases and J 7 bases, leaving 13 bases between the germline ends. Germline V CDR1 and CDR2: MNHNY, SVGAGI (reference sequence). The CDR3 runs to 15 residues. The CDR3 loop reads CASSYSSAARQPQHF. The CDR3 DNA reads TGTGCCAGCAGTTACTCGAGTGCGGCGAGACAGCCCCAGCATTTT.

The chain joins TRBV9 to TRBJ2-5, with 12 bases identical to TRBD2. This CDR3 comprises 17 residues. Germline loops: CDR1 SGDLS, CDR2 YYNGEE. J was trimmed by 5 bases and V by 0 bases; bases with no gene match: 8. In nucleotides, the CDR3 is TGTGCCAGCAGCGTAGGTGGTTCTAGCGGGGGGGCGGAGACCCAGTACTTC. It translates to CASSVGGSSGGAETQYF.

V and J are TRBV6-6 and TRBJ2-1; no reliable D call. The V gene lost 5 bases and the J gene lost 0 bases, with 8 bases spanning the gap. The germline CDR1 and CDR2 sequences are MNHNY and SVGAGI (reference sequence). The CDR3 has 14 residues. The CDR3 loop reads CASSASSSYNEQFF. The DNA for the CDR3 is TGTGCCAGCAGTGCTAGTAGCTCCTACAATGAGCAGTTCTTC.

The rearrangement uses TRBV7-2 and TRBJ1-2; D is unclear. The CDR3 has 13 residues. Germline lookup yields CDR1 SGHTA and CDR2 FQGNSA. Trimming shortened V by 5 bases and J by 12 bases, and 19 bases separated the two germline ends. The CDR3 DNA follows: TGTGCCAGCAGCCTTCCTCCCCAGCTTGGGGACACCTTC. This encodes CASSLPPQLGDTF. The whole variable domain, remainder taken from reference TRBV7-2 and TRBJ1-2, is GAGVSQSPSNKVTEKGKDVELRCDPISGHTALYWYRQSLGQGLEFLIYFQGNSAPDKSGLPSDRFSAERTGGSVSTLTIQRTQQEDSAVYLCASSLPPQLGDTFGSGTRLTVV.

The CDR3 protein is CASSQDLAGGSYEQYF. The CDR3 DNA reads as TGCGCCAGCAGCCAAGACCTGGCGGGGGGATCCTACGAGCAGTACTTC. The rearrangement uses TRBV4-1 and TRBJ2-7; 8 bases align to TRBD2. Germline values: CDR1 MGHRA, CDR2 YSYEKL. Germline trimming cut 0 bases from V and 1 base from J; bases unmatched to any gene: 5. CDR3 length: 16 residues.